This T cell receptor (beta chain) was sequenced for a study of control samples from healthy donors and cancer patients. Sequencing used immunoSEQ multiplex PCR; TCRdb keeps in-frame clones, though not all of them. This sample yields about 160,000 clones, of which 96% are seen a single time; approximately 1% belongs to the top ten. J was trimmed by 2 bases and V by 11 bases; bases with no gene match: 12. The CDR3 extends over 15 amino acids. Germline lookup yields CDR1 ENHRY and CDR2 SYGVKD. The sequencing sample was made of blood. The TCR comes from a woman in her 30s in good health. The chain carries TRBV10-3 and TRBJ2-3; TRBD1 aligns across 8 bases. CDR3 loop: CAAAPGTGITDTQYF. The CDR3 DNA is TGTGCCGCAGCGCCCGGGACAGGTATCACAGATACGCAGTATTTT.